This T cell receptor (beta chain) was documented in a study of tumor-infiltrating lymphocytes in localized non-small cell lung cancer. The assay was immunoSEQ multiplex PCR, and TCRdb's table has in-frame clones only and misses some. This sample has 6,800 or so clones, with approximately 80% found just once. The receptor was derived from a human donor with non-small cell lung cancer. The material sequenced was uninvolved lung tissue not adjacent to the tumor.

In DNA form, the CDR3 reads TGTGCCAGCAGCCAAGACGGCTCAACTACCTACGAGCAGTACTTC. As protein: CASSQDGSTTYEQYF. This chain connects TRBV4-2 to TRBJ2-7, with unresolved D. The germline gives CDR1 LGHNA, CDR2 YNFKEQ. CDR3 size: 15 residues. Trimming shortened V by 0 bases and J by 2 bases, and 11 bases separated the two germline ends.